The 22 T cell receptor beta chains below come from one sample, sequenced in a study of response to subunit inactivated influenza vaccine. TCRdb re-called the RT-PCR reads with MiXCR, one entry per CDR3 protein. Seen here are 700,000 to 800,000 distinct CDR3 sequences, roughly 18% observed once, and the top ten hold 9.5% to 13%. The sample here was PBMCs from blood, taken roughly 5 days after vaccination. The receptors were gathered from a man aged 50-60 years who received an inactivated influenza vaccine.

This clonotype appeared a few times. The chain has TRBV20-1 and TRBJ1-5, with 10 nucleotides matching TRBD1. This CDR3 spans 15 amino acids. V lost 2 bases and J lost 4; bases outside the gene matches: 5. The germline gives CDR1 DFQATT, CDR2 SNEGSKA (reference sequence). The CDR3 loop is CSARRPGQGNQPQHF. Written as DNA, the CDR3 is TGCAGTGCTAGAAGGCCGGGACAGGGGAATCAGCCCCAGCATTTT.

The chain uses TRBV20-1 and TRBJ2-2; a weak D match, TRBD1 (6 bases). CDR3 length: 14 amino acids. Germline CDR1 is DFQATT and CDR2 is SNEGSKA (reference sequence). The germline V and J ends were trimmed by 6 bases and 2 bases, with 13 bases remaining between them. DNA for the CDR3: TGCAGTGCCCCGGACAGCAGTAACACCGGGGAGCTGTTTTTT. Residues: CSAPDSSNTGELFF.

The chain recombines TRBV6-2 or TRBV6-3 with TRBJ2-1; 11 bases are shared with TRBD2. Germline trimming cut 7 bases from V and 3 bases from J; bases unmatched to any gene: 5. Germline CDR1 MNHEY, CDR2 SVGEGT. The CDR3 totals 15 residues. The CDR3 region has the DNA TGTGCCAGCACCCTGCTAGCGGGGGGCTACAATGAGCAGTTCTTC. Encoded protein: CASTLLAGGYNEQFF.

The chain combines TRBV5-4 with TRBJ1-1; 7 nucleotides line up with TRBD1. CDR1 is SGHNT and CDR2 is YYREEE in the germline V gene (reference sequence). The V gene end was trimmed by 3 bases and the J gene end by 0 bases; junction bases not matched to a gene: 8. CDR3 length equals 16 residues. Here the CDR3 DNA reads TGTGCCAGCAGCTGGGACAGTCGGCCTATGAACACTGAAGCTTTCTTT. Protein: CASSWDSRPMNTEAFF.

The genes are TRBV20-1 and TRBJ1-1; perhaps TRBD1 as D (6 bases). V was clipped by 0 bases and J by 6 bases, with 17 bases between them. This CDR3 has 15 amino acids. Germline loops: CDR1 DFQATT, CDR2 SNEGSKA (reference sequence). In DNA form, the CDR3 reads TGCAGTGCTAGAGAGTTTGGCAGGGGCGGCTCTGAAGCTTTCTTT. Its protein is CSAREFGRGGSEAFF.

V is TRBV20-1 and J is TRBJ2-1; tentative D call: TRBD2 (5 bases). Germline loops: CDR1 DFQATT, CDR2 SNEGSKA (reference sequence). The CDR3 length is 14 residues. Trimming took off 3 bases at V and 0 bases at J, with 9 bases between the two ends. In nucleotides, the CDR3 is TGCAGTGCTAGGTCCCTAGCCTCCTACAATGAGCAGTTCTTC. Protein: CSARSLASYNEQFF.

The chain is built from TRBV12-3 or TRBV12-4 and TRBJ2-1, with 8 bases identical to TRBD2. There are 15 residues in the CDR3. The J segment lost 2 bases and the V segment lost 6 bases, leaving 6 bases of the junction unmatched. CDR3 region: CASSERGGPYNEQFF. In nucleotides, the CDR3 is TGTGCCAGCAGCGAACGGGGGGGGCCCTACAATGAGCAGTTCTTC.

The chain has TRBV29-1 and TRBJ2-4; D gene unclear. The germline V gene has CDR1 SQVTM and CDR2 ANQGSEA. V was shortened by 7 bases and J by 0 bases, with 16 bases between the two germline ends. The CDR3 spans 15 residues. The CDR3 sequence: CSGAETLLAKNIQYF. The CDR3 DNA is TGCAGCGGGGCGGAGACACTTTTAGCCAAAAACATTCAGTACTTC.

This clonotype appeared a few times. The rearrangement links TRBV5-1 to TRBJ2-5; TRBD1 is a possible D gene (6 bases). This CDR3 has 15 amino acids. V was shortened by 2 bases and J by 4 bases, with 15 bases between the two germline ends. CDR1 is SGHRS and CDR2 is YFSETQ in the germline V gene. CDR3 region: CASSLTSGEGETQYF. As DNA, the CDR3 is TGCGCCAGCAGCTTAACGTCAGGGGAAGGAGAGACCCAGTACTTC.

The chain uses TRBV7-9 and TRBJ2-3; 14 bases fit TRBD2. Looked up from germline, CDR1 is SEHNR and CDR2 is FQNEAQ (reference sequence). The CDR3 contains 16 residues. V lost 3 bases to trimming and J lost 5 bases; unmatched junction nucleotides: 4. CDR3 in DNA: TGTGCCAGCAGCTTCACCGGGACTAGCGGGAGAGATACGCAGTATTTT. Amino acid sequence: CASSFTGTSGRDTQYF. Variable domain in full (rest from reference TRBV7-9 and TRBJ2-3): DTGVSQNPRHKITKRGQNVTFRCDPISEHNRLYWYRQTLGQGPEFLTYFQNEAQLEKSRLLSDRFSAERPKGSFSTLEIQRTEQGDSAMYLCASSFTGTSGRDTQYFGPGTRLTVL.

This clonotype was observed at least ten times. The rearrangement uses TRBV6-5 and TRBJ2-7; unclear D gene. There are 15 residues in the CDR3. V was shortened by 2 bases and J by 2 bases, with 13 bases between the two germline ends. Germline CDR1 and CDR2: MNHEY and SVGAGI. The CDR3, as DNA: TGTGCCAGCAGTTACGGGTTTGGGAATACCTACGAGCAGTACTTC. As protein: CASSYGFGNTYEQYF.

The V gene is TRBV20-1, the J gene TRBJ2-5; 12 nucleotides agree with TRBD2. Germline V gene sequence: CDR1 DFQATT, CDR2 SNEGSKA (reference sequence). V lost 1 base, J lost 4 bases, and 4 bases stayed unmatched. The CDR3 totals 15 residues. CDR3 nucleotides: TGCAGTGCTAGAGTGACTAGCGGGAGCTCAGAGACCCAGTACTTC. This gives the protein CSARVTSGSSETQYF.

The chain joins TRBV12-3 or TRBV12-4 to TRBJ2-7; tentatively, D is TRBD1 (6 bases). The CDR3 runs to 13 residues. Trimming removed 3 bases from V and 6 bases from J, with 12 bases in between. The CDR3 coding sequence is TGTGCCAGCAGTTTGGACAGAACCCTCGAGCAGTACTTC. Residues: CASSLDRTLEQYF.

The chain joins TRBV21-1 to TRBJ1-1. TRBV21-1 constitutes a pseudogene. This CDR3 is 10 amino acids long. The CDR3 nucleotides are TGTGCCAGCAGCAAAGAATGCGCTTTCTTT. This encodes CASSKECAFF.

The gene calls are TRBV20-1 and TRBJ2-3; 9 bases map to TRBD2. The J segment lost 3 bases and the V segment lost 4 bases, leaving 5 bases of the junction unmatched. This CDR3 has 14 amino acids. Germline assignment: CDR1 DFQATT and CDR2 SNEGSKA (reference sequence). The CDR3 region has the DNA TGCAGTGCTAAGATTAGCGGGGGTACAGATACGCAGTATTTT. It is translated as CSAKISGGTDTQYF.

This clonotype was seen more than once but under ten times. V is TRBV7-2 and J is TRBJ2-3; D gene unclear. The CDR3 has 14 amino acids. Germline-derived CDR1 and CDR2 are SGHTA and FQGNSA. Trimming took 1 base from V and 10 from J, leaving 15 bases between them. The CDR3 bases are TGTGCCAGCAGCTTAGGATGGGGTCGCCAGGCGCAGTATTTT. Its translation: CASSLGWGRQAQYF. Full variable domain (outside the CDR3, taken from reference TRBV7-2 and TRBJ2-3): GAGVSQSPSNKVTEKGKDVELRCDPISGHTALYWYRQSLGQGLEFLIYFQGNSAPDKSGLPSDRFSAERTGGSVSTLTIQRTQQEDSAVYLCASSLGWGRQAQYFGPGTRLTVL.

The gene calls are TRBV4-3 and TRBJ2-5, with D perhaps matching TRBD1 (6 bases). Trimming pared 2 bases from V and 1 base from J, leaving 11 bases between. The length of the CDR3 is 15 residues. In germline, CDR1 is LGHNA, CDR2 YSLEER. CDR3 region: CASSQNRALQETQYF. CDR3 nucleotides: TGCGCCAGCAGCCAAAACAGGGCGCTCCAAGAGACCCAGTACTTC.

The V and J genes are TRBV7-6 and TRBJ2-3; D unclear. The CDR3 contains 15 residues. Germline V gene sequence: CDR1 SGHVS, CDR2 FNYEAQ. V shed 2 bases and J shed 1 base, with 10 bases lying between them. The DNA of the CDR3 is TGTGCCAGCAGCTTACGGGTCCTGGGCACAGATACGCAGTATTTT. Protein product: CASSLRVLGTDTQYF.

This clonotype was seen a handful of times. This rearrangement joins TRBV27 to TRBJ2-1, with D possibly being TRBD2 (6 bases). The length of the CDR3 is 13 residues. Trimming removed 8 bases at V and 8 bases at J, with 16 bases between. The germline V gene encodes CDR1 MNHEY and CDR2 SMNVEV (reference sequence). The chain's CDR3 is CASRPGGVHEQFF. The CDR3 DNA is TGTGCCAGCCGCCCCGGGGGAGTCCATGAGCAGTTCTTC.

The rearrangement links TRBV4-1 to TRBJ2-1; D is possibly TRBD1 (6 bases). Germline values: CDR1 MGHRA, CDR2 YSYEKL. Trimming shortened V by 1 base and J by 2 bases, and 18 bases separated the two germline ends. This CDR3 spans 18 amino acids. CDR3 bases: TGCGCCAGCAGCCAAGCCACCGGGACACCAAACGCCTACAATGAGCAGTTCTTC. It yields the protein CASSQATGTPNAYNEQFF.

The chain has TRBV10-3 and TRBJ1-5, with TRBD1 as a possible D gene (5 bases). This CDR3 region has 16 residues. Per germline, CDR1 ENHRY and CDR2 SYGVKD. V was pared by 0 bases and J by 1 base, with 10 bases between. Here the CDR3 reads CAISESSGTSNQPQHF. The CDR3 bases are TGTGCCATCAGTGAGTCGTCCGGGACGAGCAATCAGCCCCAGCATTTT.

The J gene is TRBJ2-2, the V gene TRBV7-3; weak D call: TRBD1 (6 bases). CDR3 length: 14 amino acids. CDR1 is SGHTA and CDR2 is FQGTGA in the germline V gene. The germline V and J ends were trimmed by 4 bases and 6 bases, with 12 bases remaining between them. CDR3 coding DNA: TGTGCCAGCAGCTACCAACAGGGATCCGGGGAGCTGTTTTTT. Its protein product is CASSYQQGSGELFF.